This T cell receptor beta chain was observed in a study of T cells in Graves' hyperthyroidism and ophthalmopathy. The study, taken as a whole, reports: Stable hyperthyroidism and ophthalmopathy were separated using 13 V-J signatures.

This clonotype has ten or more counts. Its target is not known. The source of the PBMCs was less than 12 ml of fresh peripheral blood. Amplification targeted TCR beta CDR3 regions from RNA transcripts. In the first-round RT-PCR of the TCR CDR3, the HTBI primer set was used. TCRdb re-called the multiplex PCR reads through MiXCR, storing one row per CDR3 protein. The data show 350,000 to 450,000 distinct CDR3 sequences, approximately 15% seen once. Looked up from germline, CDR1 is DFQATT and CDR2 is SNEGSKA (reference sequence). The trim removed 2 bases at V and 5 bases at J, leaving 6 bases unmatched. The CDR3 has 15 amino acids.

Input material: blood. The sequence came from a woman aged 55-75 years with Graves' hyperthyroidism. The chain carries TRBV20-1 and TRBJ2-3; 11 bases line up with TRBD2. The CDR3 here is CSARRLAGGEDTQYF. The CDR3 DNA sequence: TGCAGTGCTAGAAGGCTAGCGGGAGGAGAAGATACGCAGTATTTT.